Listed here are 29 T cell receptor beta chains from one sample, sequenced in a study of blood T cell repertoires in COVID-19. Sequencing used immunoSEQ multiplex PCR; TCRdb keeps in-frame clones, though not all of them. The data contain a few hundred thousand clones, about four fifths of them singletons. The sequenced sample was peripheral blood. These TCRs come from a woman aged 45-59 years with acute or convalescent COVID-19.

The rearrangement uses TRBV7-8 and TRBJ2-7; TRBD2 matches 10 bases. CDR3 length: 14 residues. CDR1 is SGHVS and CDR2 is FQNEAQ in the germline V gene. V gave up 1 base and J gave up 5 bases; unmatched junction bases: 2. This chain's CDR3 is CASSLGTSGNEQYF. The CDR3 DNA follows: TGTGCCAGCAGCTTAGGGACTAGCGGTAACGAGCAGTACTTC.

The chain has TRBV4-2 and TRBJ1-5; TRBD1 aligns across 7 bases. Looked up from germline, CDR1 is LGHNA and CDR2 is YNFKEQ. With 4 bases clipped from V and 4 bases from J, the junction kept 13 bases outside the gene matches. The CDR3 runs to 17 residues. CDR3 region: CASSRLIDREGNQPQHF. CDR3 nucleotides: TGTGCCAGCAGCCGCCTTATTGACAGGGAAGGTAATCAGCCCCAGCATTTT.

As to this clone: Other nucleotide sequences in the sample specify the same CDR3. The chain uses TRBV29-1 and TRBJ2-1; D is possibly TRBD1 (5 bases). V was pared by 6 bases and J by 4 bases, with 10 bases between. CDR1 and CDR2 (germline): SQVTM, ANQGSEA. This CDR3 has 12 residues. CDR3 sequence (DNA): TGCAGCGTGGACCAGGGATACAATGAGCAGTTCTTC. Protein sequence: CSVDQGYNEQFF.

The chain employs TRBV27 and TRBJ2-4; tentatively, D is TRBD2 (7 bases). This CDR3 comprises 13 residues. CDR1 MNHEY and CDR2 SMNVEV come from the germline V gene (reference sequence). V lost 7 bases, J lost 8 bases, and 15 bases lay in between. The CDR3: CASMRGQTDIQYF. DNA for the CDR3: TGTGCCAGCATGCGGGGGCAAACAGACATTCAGTACTTC.

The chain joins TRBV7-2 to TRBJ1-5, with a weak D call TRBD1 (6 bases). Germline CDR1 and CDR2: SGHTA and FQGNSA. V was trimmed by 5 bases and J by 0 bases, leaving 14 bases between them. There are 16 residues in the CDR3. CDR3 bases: TGTGCCAGCAGCACCCAGACAGGCTATAGCAATCAGCCCCAGCATTTT. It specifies CASSTQTGYSNQPQHF.

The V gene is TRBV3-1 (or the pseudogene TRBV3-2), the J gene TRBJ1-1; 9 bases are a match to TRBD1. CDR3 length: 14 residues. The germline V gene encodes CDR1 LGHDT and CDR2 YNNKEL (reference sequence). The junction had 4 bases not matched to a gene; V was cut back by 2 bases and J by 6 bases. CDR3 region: CASSQRDRVAEAFF. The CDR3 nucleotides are TGTGCCAGCAGCCAACGGGACAGGGTGGCTGAAGCTTTCTTT.

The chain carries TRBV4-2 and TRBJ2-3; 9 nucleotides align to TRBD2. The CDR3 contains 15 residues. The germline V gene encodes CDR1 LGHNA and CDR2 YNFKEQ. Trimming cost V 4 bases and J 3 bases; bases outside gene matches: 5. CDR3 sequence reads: CASSLRTSETDTQYF. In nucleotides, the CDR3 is TGTGCCAGCAGCCTTAGGACTAGCGAAACAGATACGCAGTATTTT.

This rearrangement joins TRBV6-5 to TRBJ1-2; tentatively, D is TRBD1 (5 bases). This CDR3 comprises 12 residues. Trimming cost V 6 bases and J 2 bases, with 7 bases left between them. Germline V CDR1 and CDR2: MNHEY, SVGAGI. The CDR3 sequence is CASRTENYGYTF. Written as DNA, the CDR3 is TGTGCCAGCAGGACAGAGAACTATGGCTACACCTTC.

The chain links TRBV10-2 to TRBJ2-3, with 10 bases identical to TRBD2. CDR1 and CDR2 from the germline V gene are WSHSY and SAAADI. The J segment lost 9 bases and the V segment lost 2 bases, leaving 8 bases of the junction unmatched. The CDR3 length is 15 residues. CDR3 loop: CASSERATSGETQYF. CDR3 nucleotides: TGCGCCAGCAGTGAGCGGGCCACTAGCGGGGAAACGCAGTATTTT.

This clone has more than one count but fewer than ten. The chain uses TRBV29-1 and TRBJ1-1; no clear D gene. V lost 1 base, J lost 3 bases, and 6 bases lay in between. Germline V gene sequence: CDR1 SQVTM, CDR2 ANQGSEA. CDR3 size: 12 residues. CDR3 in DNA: TGCAGCGTTGAAGGGCAGTACACTGAAGCTTTCTTT. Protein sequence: CSVEGQYTEAFF.

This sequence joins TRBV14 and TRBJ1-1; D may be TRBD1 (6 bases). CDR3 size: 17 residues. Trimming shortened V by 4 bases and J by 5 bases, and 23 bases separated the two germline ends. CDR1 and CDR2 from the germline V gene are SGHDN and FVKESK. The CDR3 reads CASSPQFFNRVYTEAFF. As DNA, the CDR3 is TGTGCCAGCAGCCCCCAATTTTTTAACAGGGTATATACTGAAGCTTTCTTT.

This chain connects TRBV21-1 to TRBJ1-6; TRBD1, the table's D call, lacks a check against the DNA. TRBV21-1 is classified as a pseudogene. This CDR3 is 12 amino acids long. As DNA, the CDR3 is TGTGCCAGCAGCAAAGGGCCCATCAATCTCCACTTT. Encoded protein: CASSKGPINLHF.

CDR3 coding DNA: TGTGCCAGCAGCCCCGGGAGGAACTATGGCTACACCTTC. Its translation is CASSPGRNYGYTF. The chain carries TRBV7-2 and TRBJ1-2; D unresolved. The germline V gene encodes CDR1 SGHTA and CDR2 FQGNSA. V lost 5 bases, J lost 2 bases, and 9 bases lay in between. The CDR3 sequence is 13 residues long.

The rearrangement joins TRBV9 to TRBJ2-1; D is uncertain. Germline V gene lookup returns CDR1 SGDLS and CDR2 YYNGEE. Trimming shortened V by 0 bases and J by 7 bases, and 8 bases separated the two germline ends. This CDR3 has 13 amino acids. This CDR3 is CASSVGSPNEQFF. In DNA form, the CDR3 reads TGTGCCAGCAGCGTAGGGAGTCCTAATGAGCAGTTCTTC.

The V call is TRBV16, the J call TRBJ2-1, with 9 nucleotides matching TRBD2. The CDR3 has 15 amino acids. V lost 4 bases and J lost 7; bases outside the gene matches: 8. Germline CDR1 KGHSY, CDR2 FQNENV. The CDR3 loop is CASSRSSGSFNEQFF. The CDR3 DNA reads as TGTGCCAGCAGCCGTAGTAGCGGGAGTTTTAATGAGCAGTTCTTC.

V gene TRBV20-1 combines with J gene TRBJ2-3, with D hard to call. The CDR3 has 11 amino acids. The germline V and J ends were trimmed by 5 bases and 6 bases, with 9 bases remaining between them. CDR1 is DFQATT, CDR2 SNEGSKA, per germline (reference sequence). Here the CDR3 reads CSASFRDTQYF. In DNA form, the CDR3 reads TGCAGTGCTTCTTTTCGGGATACGCAGTATTTT.

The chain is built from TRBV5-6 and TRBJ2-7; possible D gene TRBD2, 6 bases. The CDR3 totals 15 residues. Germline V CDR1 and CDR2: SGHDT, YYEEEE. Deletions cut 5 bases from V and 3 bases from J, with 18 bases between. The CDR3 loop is CASSPSGGGLYEQYF. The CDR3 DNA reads TGTGCCAGCAGTCCCTCTGGGGGAGGACTCTACGAGCAGTACTTC.

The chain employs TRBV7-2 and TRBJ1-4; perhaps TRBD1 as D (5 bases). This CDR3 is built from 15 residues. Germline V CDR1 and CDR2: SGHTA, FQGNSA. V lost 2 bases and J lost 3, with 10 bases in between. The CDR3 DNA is TGTGCCAGCAGCTTACAGGGAACGGCTAATGAAAAACTGTTTTTT. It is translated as CASSLQGTANEKLFF.

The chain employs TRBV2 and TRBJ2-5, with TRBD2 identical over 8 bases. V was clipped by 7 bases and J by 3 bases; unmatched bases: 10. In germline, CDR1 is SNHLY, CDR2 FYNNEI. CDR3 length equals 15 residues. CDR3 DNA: TGTGCCAGCACCCTACCGGGGACTAGGAAAGAGACCCAGTACTTC. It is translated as CASTLPGTRKETQYF.

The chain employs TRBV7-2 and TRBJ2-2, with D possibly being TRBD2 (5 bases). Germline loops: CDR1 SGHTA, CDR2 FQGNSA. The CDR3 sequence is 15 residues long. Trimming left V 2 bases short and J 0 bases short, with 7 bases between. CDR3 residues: CASSLRTSNTGELFF. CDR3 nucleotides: TGTGCCAGCAGCTTACGGACTTCGAACACCGGGGAGCTGTTTTTT.

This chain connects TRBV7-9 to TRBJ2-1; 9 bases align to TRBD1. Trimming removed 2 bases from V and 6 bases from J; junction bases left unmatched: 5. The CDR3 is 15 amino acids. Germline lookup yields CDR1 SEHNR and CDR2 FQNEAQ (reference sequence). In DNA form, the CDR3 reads TGTGCCAGCAGCTTACGGACAGGGGCCCTCAATGAGCAGTTCTTC. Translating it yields CASSLRTGALNEQFF.

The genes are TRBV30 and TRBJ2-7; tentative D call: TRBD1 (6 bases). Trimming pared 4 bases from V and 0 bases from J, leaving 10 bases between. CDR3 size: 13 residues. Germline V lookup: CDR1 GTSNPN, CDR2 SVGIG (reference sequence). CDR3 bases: TGTGCCTGGAACAGGGAGAGCTCCTACGAGCAGTACTTC. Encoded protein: CAWNRESSYEQYF. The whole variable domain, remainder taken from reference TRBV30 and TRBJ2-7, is SQTIHQWPATLVQPVGSPLSLECTVEGTSNPNLYWYRQAAGRGLQLLFYSVGIGQISSEVPQNLSASRPQDRQFILSSKKLLLSDSGFYLCAWNRESSYEQYFGPGTRLTVT.

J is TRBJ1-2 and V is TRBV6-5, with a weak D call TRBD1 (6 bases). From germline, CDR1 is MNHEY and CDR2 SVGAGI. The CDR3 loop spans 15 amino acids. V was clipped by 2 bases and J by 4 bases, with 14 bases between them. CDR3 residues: CASSYLTGTRYGYTF. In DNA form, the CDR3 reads TGTGCCAGCAGTTACCTAACAGGGACGCGCTATGGCTACACCTTC.

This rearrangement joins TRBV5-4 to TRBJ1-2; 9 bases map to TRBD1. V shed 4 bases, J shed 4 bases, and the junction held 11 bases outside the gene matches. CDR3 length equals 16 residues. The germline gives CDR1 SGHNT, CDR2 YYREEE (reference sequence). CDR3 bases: TGTGCCAGCAGCGACCGGGACAGGGATTTGGGCTATGGCTACACCTTC. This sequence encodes CASSDRDRDLGYGYTF.

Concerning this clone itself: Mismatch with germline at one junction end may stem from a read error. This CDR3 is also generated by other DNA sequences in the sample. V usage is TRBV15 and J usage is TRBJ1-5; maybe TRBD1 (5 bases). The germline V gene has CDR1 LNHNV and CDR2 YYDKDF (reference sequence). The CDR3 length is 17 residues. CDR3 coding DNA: TGTGCCACCAGCAGAGGCCTGGTAGATGGGGGGAGTCAGCCCCAACATTTT. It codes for CATSRGLVDGGSQPQHF.

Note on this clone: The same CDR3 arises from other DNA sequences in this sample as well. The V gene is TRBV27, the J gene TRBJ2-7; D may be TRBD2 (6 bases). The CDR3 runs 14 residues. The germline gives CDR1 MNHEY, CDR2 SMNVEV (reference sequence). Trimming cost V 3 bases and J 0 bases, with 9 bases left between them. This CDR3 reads CASSFAGNSYEQYF. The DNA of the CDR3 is TGTGCCAGCAGTTTCGCGGGGAACTCCTACGAGCAGTACTTC.

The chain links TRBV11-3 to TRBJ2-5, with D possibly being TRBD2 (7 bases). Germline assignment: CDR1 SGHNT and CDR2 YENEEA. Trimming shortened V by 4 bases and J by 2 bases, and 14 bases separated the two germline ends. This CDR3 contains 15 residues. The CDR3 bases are TGTGCCAGCAGCTCGACAGGAGCGGGACAAGAGACCCAGTACTTC. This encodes CASSSTGAGQETQYF.

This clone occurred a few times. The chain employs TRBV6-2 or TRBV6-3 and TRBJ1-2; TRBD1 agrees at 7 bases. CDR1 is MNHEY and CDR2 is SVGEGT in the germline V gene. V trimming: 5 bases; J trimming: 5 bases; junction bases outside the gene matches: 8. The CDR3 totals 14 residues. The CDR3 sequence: CASSGGTADYGYTF. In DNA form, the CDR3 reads TGTGCCAGCAGTGGGGGGACAGCGGATTATGGCTACACCTTC.

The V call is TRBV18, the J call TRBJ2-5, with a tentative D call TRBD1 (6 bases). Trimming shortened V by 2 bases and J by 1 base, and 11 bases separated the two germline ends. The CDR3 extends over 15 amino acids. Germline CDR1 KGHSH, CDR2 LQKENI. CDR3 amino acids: CASSPGGSSQETQYF. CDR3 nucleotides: TGTGCCAGCTCACCAGGGGGCTCCAGCCAAGAGACCCAGTACTTC. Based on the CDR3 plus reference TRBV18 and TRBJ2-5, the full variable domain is NAGVMQNPRHLVRRRGQEARLRCSPMKGHSHVYWYRQLPEEGLKFMVYLQKENIIDESGMPKERFSAEFPKEGPSILRIQQVVRGDSAAYFCASSPGGSSQETQYFGPGTRLLVL.